This T cell receptor (beta chain) was retrieved from a study of T cells in Graves' hyperthyroidism and ophthalmopathy. Study observations and caveats: Ophthalmopathy was distinguished from stable hyperthyroidism by 13 V-J signatures.

A Clinical Activity Score of at least 3, a NOSPECS grade of at least 4 and a duration under 3 months were recorded in the ophthalmopathy patients. Any patient presenting with uncontrolled infection, other autoimmune disease, pregnancy or lactation was left out. Extraction of PBMCs used about 9.2 ml of fresh peripheral blood. This clonotype was found a few times. The antigen remains unidentified. Template material for amplifying TCR beta CDR3 regions consisted of RNA transcripts. The primer set for the first-round RT-PCR of the TCR CDR3 was HTBI. TCRdb itself ran the multiplex PCR reads through MiXCR, one entry per CDR3 protein. The repertoire has around 270,000 distinct CDR3 sequences, roughly 19% of them found once; the top ten carry less than 45%. Germline loops: CDR1 MGHRA, CDR2 YSYEKL. V dropped 7 bases and J dropped 3 bases, with 12 bases sitting between them. This CDR3 spans 14 amino acids.

The receptor comes from a man aged 45-65 years with Graves' ophthalmopathy. The V gene is TRBV4-1, the J gene TRBJ2-2; possibly TRBD1 for D (5 bases). Material for sequencing was blood. The CDR3 loop is CASTPGPYTGELFF. CDR3 nucleotides: TGCGCCAGCACCCCAGGGCCATACACCGGGGAGCTGTTTTTT.